The TCR beta chain described here comes from a study of shared clonotypes between healthy human individuals. Selected positively for CCR7 and CD45RO-negative, naive CD8 cells excluded terminally differentiated effector memory CD45RA+ cells. Under the authors' procedure: Junction-only sequences without quality scores came from ImmunoSEQ, so filtering differed. TCRdb keeps only in-frame clones here, not all; method: immunoSEQ multiplex PCR. From that table come the V and J calls and clone size; the DNA was used to work out D and trimming. The sample lists hundreds of thousands of clones, around 92% occurring once. Germline CDR1 SEHNR, CDR2 FQNEAQ (reference sequence). This CDR3 has 14 residues. The germline V and J ends were trimmed by 4 bases and 4 bases, with 14 bases remaining between them. On this clone: What it recognizes is unknown.

Findings of the study overall: Generation of non-shared clonotypes was less probable than generation of clonotypes shared by all four donors. Sharing of clonotypes among donors was expected to vary with sequencing depth. Collection of samples was limited to blood; tissue repertoires likely differ.

This receptor was taken from a man aged 30-40 years in good health. This sequence joins TRBV7-9 and TRBJ2-7, with D possibly being TRBD2 (6 bases). Sequences were obtained from naive CD8+ T cells sorted from blood. CDR3 DNA: TGTGCCAGCAGCTCCGGGACTTCTCTTTACGAGCAGTACTTC. Translation gives CASSSGTSLYEQYF.